The present T cell receptor (beta chain) was sequenced within a study of cytomegalovirus exposure and HLA in healthy donors. Broader study findings: It was taken for granted in presence/absence analyses that sequencing depth across donors was roughly uniform. One later analysis reportedly identified an Asian-associated ancestry cluster that showed fewer N-insertions than the approximately 670-donor mean. The study had only CMV serostatus as immune exposure information.

As to this clone: Its antigen is unidentified.

Healthy bone marrow donors made up the donor group. CDR3 length equals 14 residues. The ends lost 0 bases at V and 9 bases at J; junction bases unmatched: 5. Germline V gene data show CDR1 as GTSNPN and CDR2 as SVGIG (reference sequence). PCR was performed using 60 Vbeta and 13 Jbeta primers. Clones were sequenced by immunoSEQ multiplex PCR, and TCRdb holds only the in-frame ones, with some missing. The table has around 150,000 clones, around 80% seen once. This TCR was sampled from a man in his forties in good health and CMV-seropositive. The sample was PBMCs. V usage is TRBV30 and J usage is TRBJ1-5, with 10 bases aligning to TRBD1. CDR3 DNA: TGTGCCTGGAGTGTAGGGGGACAGGGGCCGCCCCAGCATTTT. This codes for CAWSVGGQGPPQHF.